Listed below are T cell receptor beta chains from one sample, sequenced in a study of blood T cell repertoires in COVID-19. Sequencing used immunoSEQ multiplex PCR; TCRdb keeps in-frame clones, though not all of them. The data contain about 220,000 clones, approximately 81% of them seen just once; the ten biggest clones take up 20%. Sequencing was performed on peripheral blood. The receptors were sampled from a man between 25 and 39 years old with active or convalescent COVID-19. Both conserved end residues are part of each CDR3. A D gene is named only where the DNA matches it firmly.

D	V	J	CDR3
NA	TRBV18	TRBJ1-3	CASSPTAFSGNTIYF
NA	TRBV5-1	TRBJ2-3	CASSPLSSTDTQYF
TRBD2	TRBV5-4	TRBJ2-7	CASSLDGSGRFNEQYF
NA	TRBV19	TRBJ2-2	CASKNTGELFF
NA	TRBV7-2	TRBJ1-4	CASSLSRGNEKLFF
NA	TRBV30	TRBJ1-5	CAWSPRAGGNQPQHF
NA	TRBV6-5	TRBJ1-1	CASTRSQYTEAFF
TRBD2	TRBV10-3	TRBJ2-1	CAIRRTSGGGNEQFF
NA	TRBV14	TRBJ2-1	CASSQAGVLKSNEQFF
NA	TRBV12-3/TRBV12-4	TRBJ1-4	CASIGAVGEKLFF
TRBD1	TRBV5-6	TRBJ1-2	CASSDLTDRENYGYTF
NA	TRBV15	TRBJ1-5	CATSLDRGSQHF
NA	TRBV12-3/TRBV12-4	TRBJ1-5	CASGRGNQPQHF
TRBD1	TRBV20-1	TRBJ2-1	CSPEQGDEQFF
NA	TRBV6-5	TRBJ1-1	CASSPGRGNTEAFF
NA	TRBV5-1	TRBJ1-6	CASSLELGAGSPLHF
NA	TRBV10-3	TRBJ1-5	CAISDEGYQPQHF
TRBD2	TRBV3-1/TRBV3-2	TRBJ2-3	CASSHLAATDTQYF
TRBD1	TRBV6-5	TRBJ2-7	CASCPPGTGGNEQYF
NA	TRBV19	TRBJ2-3	CASRTQTTDTQYF
NA	TRBV28	TRBJ1-2	CASRTDPGGLGDGYTF
TRBD1	TRBV19	TRBJ1-3	CASSPTGTGYSIYF
TRBD1	TRBV27	TRBJ2-7	CASSLYGTGGEQYF
TRBD1	TRBV18	TRBJ2-1	CASTGGPAYNEQFF
NA	TRBV5-1	TRBJ2-3	CASRPRSSTDTQYF
NA	TRBV5-1	TRBJ1-2	CASSSRASPGNYGYTF
NA	TRBV27	TRBJ1-6	CASRILRVDSPLHF
NA	TRBV21-1	TRBJ2-5	CASSNGEGTGSGFETQYF
TRBD2	TRBV4-2	TRBJ2-7	CASSQGSSGRAGQYF
NA	TRBV7-2	TRBJ2-2	CASSFVYLTVTGELFF
TRBD2	TRBV29-1	TRBJ2-1	CSVLTSGLTSNSYNEQFF
NA	TRBV6-5	TRBJ1-5	CASSYATDRPQHF
TRBD1	TRBV28	TRBJ2-7	CASSTPGTGGSYEQYF
TRBD1	TRBV7-9	TRBJ2-7	CASSHLDRAYEQYF
NA	TRBV4-3	TRBJ2-3	CASSLGTPLATQYF
NA	TRBV6-5	TRBJ1-4	CASSLGGRGLFF
TRBD1	TRBV19	TRBJ2-2	CASSRGDRVNTGELFF
NA	TRBV12-3/TRBV12-4	TRBJ2-1	CASLFNGRGEQFF
NA	TRBV30	TRBJ1-2	CASTHGRYGYTF
NA	TRBV29-1	TRBJ2-7	CSVEVRQSNYEQYF
NA	TRBV5-1	TRBJ2-1	CASSLAAASSSYNEQFF
TRBD1	TRBV4-1	TRBJ2-7	CASSQDVTGPLSYEQYF
TRBD1	TRBV5-1	TRBJ2-7	CASSLGSTGGGYEQYF
TRBD1	TRBV18	TRBJ1-6	CASSPLRGTGENF
NA	TRBV20-1	TRBJ1-4	CSARFGEKLFF
NA	TRBV5-1	TRBJ1-4	CASSLLGGDEKLFF
NA	TRBV18	TRBJ2-3	CASSFLSTDTQYF
NA	TRBV19	TRBJ1-5	CASSSTWDTGRDQPQHF
TRBD2	TRBV9	TRBJ2-1	CASSVESSGAYNEQFF
NA	TRBV28	TRBJ2-5	CASSRQQSPQWSQYF
NA	TRBV19	TRBJ1-5	CASRDGRVGNQPQHF
NA	TRBV7-2	TRBJ2-1	CASTPGIVRRQFF
TRBD1	TRBV7-2	TRBJ2-7	CASSLDTGAYEQYF